Reported below is one T cell receptor beta chain. The antigen this receptor binds is unknown. No base-level quality is on record; no much larger clone is a single base apart. The immunoSEQ assay, a bias-controlled multiplex PCR with V- and J-specific primers, was used to amplify TCR beta CDR3 regions from genomic DNA. A second PCR step added a proprietary barcode and Illumina adapter sequences to the CDR3 amplicons. CDR3 libraries were sequenced on an Illumina MiSeq instrument. Processing in the source paper ran as follows. Export and quality control were performed with immunoSEQ Analyzer 3.0, and downstream analyses were performed with R Bioconductor and Immunarch. Only productive rearrangements in the normalized downsampled data set went into calculating the repertoire metrics. In the normalized cohort, a clonotype counted as pathologically expanded if the clonotype was larger than 5 templates. Repertoire diversity was measured with the Inverse Simpson Index. To capture all clonotypes, the CMV-specificity analyses were run on the non-normalized data set. The source is immuneACCESS, and TCRdb retained only in-frame sequences with V and J called. Part of the clones is not carried over; for the studies checked, unresolved V genes explain less than half of this, and the remainder is unexplained. V and J calls and clone size are given by that table; D and trimming were obtained from the DNA. Counted in this sample were around 9,000 clones; about 80% of them appeared once. Under 65% of the sample is held by the ten biggest clonotypes.

This specimen belongs to a study of T cell clonotyping in hematopoietic cell transplantation (dated by TCRdb to the early 2020s). Some background on the complete study: In the study, roughly 140 blood samples were gathered from 35 consecutive transplant recipients and their related donors. Recruitment of patients ran from late 2015 to January 2017, and follow-up continued until September 2020 or until death. For several patients, samples were drawn at the onset of acute graft-versus-host disease and then compared against samples from patients who never went on to develop GVHD. Beyond this particular receptor, the publication reports: Recipient repertoires showed only a small fraction of overlap with donor repertoires, and over 97% appeared de novo at the given depth. Sample size was limited, and cells were not sorted, so CD4 and CD8 repertoire contributions could not be separated. After transplant, TCR diversity in recipients dropped, and pathologically expanded clonotypes climbed progressively between day 30 and day 180. Broader TCR repertoire diversity after transplant was predicted by Inverse Simpson Index values from donors and from recipients before transplant.

Per the germline V gene, SGHTA is the CDR1 and FQGTGA is the CDR2. CDR3 length: 15 amino acids, cysteine to phenylalanine. The CDR3 DNA has 45 bases and is translated from base 1. Trimming takes 5 bases off V and 2 bases off J; junction bases not matched to a gene: 6. Taken with the paper, the label for time point translates to: recipient sample taken at acute GVHD onset. Blood from recipients was drawn roughly 28 days before transplant, then again at days 30, 100 and 180 after transplant. Nuclei Lysis Solution was used to extract genomic DNA from fresh or cryopreserved unfractionated peripheral blood mononuclear cells.

The material sequenced was PBMCs, taken at the time of graft-versus-host disease after allogeneic stem cell transplant. The receptor was derived from a male patient aged 55 to 70 who had an allogeneic stem cell transplant from an unrelated donor, so the T cells may come from the graft donor. Some clones in this sample may be carry-over from other donors' samples. This chain joins TRBV7-3 to TRBJ2-1; 7 bases in the junction line up with TRBD1. The nucleotides read TGTGCCAGCAGCCTCGGGACAGCCACCTACAATGAGCAGTTCTTC. It is translated as CASSLGTATYNEQFF. The CDR3 plus the reference TRBV7-3 and TRBJ2-1 genes for the other parts give the full variable domain: GAGVSQTPSNKVTEKGKYVELRCDPISGHTALYWYRQSLGQGPEFLIYFQGTGAADDSGLPNDRFFAVRPEGSVSTLKIQRTERGDSAVYLCASSLGTATYNEQFFGPGTRLTVL.